These 17 T cell receptor beta chains were sequenced from one sample in a study of T cells in women clearing cervical HPV infection. TCRdb keeps only in-frame clones here, not all; method: immunoSEQ multiplex PCR. The repertoire table contains roughly 31,000 clones. Material for sequencing was blood buffy coat. The receptor set was obtained from a woman aged 18-70 years with a cervical HPV16 infection that either progressed to CIN3+ or cleared (not recorded which).

About this clone itself: The CDR3 goes on 3 residues after the read ends, and that part is filled in from the germline J gene. The V call is TRBV7-3, the J call TRBJ2-5, with 9 bases aligning to TRBD2. CDR3 size: 15 residues. Germline V gene lookup returns CDR1 SGHTA and CDR2 FQGTGA. Trimming at V came to 2 bases and at J to 1 base, leaving 2 bases not matched to a gene. This CDR3 reads CASSLAGGRQETQYF. The sequenced part of the CDR3 DNA is TGTGCCAGCAGCTTAGCGGGGGGGCGCCAAGAGACC.

Worth noting for this clone: The read ends 3 residues early relative to the CDR3; the germline J gene fills the gap. The V gene is TRBV30, the J gene TRBJ2-7; 7 nucleotides match TRBD1. CDR3 length equals 14 residues. J was trimmed by 3 bases and V by 0 bases; bases with no gene match: 5. Germline CDR1 GTSNPN, CDR2 SVGIG (reference sequence). The CDR3 DNA, read in part, is TGTGCCTGGAGTGTAGGGCAGGGGGTCTACGAG. Protein: CAWSVGQGVYE. The whole CDR3 region reads CAWSVGQGVYEQYF. The full variable domain, completed using reference TRBV30 and TRBJ2-7, is SQTIHQWPATLVQPVGSPLSLECTVEGTSNPNLYWYRQAAGRGLQLLFYSVGIGQISSEVPQNLSASRPQDRQFILSSKKLLLSDSGFYLCAWSVGQGVYEQYFGPGTRLTVT.

A remark on this clone: The read ends 3 residues early relative to the CDR3; the germline J gene fills the gap. The chain links TRBV2 to TRBJ2-1; 8 positions match TRBD1. Per germline, CDR1 SNHLY and CDR2 FYNNEI. V lost 2 bases and J lost 1; bases outside the gene matches: 7. The CDR3 length is 17 residues. The CDR3 here is CASSEYQTGESYNEQFF. The sequenced CDR3 bases are TGTGCCAGCAGTGAATACCAGACAGGGGAGTCCTACAATGAG.

About this clone: The DNA ends 3 residues before the CDR3 does, and the rest of the CDR3 is filled in from the germline J gene. The rearrangement links TRBV6-2 or TRBV6-3 to TRBJ1-1, with D unclear. The CDR3 contains 14 residues. Germline loops: CDR1 MNHEY, CDR2 SVGEGT. V was pared by 4 bases and J by 5 bases, with 14 bases between. The CDR3 loop reads CASSSTRLRTEAFF. The CDR3 DNA, read in part, is TGTGCCAGCAGTTCCACGAGACTGAGGACTGAA.

Concerning this clone: The read ends 3 residues before the CDR3 terminus; that terminus is restored from the germline J gene. The V and J genes are TRBV19 and TRBJ1-2; 8 nucleotides match TRBD1. Trimming at V came to 7 bases and at J to 7 bases, leaving 14 bases not matched to a gene. The CDR3 totals 15 residues. Looked up from germline, CDR1 is LNHDA and CDR2 is SQIVND (reference sequence). CDR3 in amino acids: CASTPSSRGQGGYTF. The CDR3 DNA, read in part, is TGTGCCAGTACCCCATCGAGCAGGGGGCAAGGTGGC.

As to this clone: The read ends 3 residues shy of where the CDR3 ends; the end is completed using the germline J gene. The chain employs TRBV5-1 and TRBJ2-7; 12 bases are a match to TRBD2. This CDR3 comprises 16 residues. V gave up 0 bases and J gave up 2 bases; unmatched junction bases: 3. The germline V gene encodes CDR1 SGHRS and CDR2 YFSETQ. The CDR3 sequence: CASSLAASGGAYEQYF. The CDR3 DNA, read in part, is TGCGCCAGCAGCTTGGCCGCTAGCGGGGGGGCCTACGAG.

In the case of this clone: The read comes to an end 3 residues before the CDR3 does, leaving the germline J gene to fill in the end. V usage is TRBV6-1 and J usage is TRBJ1-2; 9 bases are a match to TRBD1. From germline, CDR1 is MNHNS and CDR2 SASEGT. This CDR3 has 14 residues. The CDR3 loop is CASGGGTGSIDYTF. CDR3 DNA (partial): TGTGCCAGCGGTGGGGGGACAGGGAGTATCGAC.

Of note for this clone: With the read ending 3 residues before the CDR3 end, the germline J gene is used to fill in that end. The J gene is TRBJ1-2, the V gene TRBV29-1; possibly TRBD1 for D (6 bases). The CDR3 consists of 14 residues. Germline V CDR1 and CDR2: SQVTM, ANQGSEA. CDR3 DNA (partial): TGCAGCACCGACGGGGGGGCCTACTCCCACGGC. Translating gives CSTDGGAYSHG. The entire CDR3 protein is CSTDGGAYSHGYTF.

Note on this clone: Read sequence stops 3 residues before the CDR3 end, and the germline J gene provides the missing end. The chain couples TRBV5-4 to TRBJ1-2; no reliable D call. The ends were cut back, 3 bases at V and 1 base at J, with 16 bases in the middle. The V gene's germline CDR1 is SGHNT and CDR2 YYREEE (reference sequence). CDR3 size: 16 residues. The CDR3 protein is CASSSASYSHNYGYTF. Partial CDR3 DNA: TGTGCCAGCAGCTCAGCATCTTACAGCCATAACTATGGC.

Worth noting for this clone: The read finishes 3 residues shy of the CDR3 end, and the germline J gene is used to complete it. The chain has TRBV10-2 and TRBJ2-1; 8 bases are a match to TRBD2. V shed 10 bases, J shed 6 bases, and the junction held 11 bases outside the gene matches. Germline V lookup: CDR1 WSHSY, CDR2 SAAADI. The CDR3 sequence is 14 residues long. CDR3: CATQSGGLPNEQFF. The CDR3 DNA, read in part, is TGCGCCACCCAGAGCGGGGGCCTCCCCAATGAG.

Points on this clone: Read sequence stops 3 residues before the CDR3 end, and the germline J gene provides the missing end. The chain has TRBV7-2 and TRBJ1-2; perhaps TRBD1 as D (6 bases). The germline V and J ends were trimmed by 5 bases and 6 bases, with 19 bases remaining between them. The germline gives CDR1 SGHTA, CDR2 FQGNSA. The CDR3 is made up of 15 amino acids. The CDR3 protein is CASSREMTGLNGYTF. CDR3 DNA, as far as it was read: TGTGCCAGCAGCCGAGAAATGACAGGATTGAATGGC.

Comment on this clone: The read stops 3 residues short of the end of the CDR3; the missing end is completed from the germline J gene. The rearrangement joins TRBV5-4 to TRBJ1-2; 7 nucleotides match TRBD1. The J segment lost 4 bases and the V segment lost 4 bases, leaving 1 base of the junction unmatched. CDR1 and CDR2 (germline): SGHNT, YYREEE (reference sequence). The CDR3 sequence is 12 residues long. This CDR3 is CASSRDSYGYTF. Incomplete CDR3 DNA: TGTGCCAGCAGCCGGGACAGCTATGGC.

To note about this clone: The missing CDR3 end, 3 residues past where the read stops, is filled in from the germline J gene. The genes are TRBV18 and TRBJ2-7; 7 bases line up with TRBD1. This CDR3 is 14 amino acids long. After removal of 3 bases from V and 0 bases from J, the junction contained 2 bases not matched to a gene. Germline CDR1 reads KGHSH; CDR2 reads LQKENI. The CDR3 loop is CASSPTGSSYEQYF. CDR3 bases read: TGTGCCAGCTCACCGACAGGGAGCTCCTACGAG.

For this clone: Read data end 3 residues before the CDR3 end; the end is taken from the germline J gene. This chain joins TRBV12-5 and TRBJ2-1, with 14 bases aligning to TRBD2. Germline V gene data show CDR1 as LGHNT and CDR2 as FRNRAP. The J segment lost 9 bases and the V segment lost 5 bases, leaving 18 bases of the junction unmatched. This CDR3 comprises 19 residues. CDR3 DNA (partial): TGTGCTAGTGGTCCGGGACTAGCGGGAGTTTTGTGGGGAAGTGGTGAG. It codes for CASGPGLAGVLWGSGE. Given in full, the CDR3 is CASGPGLAGVLWGSGEQFF.

As for this clone: Read data end 3 residues before the CDR3 end; the end is taken from the germline J gene. The J gene is TRBJ1-2, the V gene TRBV10-2; 9 positions match TRBD1. Germline CDR1 WSHSY, CDR2 SAAADI. V was pared by 8 bases and J by 2 bases, with 9 bases of the junction left unmatched. The length of the CDR3 is 15 residues. Partial CDR3 DNA: TGCGCCAGCTTTACCGGGACAGGGACAAACTATGGC. Translated: CASFTGTGTNYG. The full CDR3 protein is CASFTGTGTNYGYTF.

Note on this clone: The read terminates 3 residues before the CDR3 end, so the remaining end is supplied by the germline J gene. The chain is built from TRBV7-2 and TRBJ2-7, with TRBD1 matching over 10 bases. The V and J ends lost 0 bases and 5 bases, in that order; junction bases with no gene match: 1. The CDR3 spans 14 residues. Germline assignment: CDR1 SGHTA and CDR2 FQGNSA. CDR3: CASSLAGTGDEQYF. The sequenced part of the CDR3 DNA is TGTGCCAGCAGCTTAGCGGGGACAGGGGACGAG.

As regards this clone: The read terminates 3 residues before the CDR3 end, so the remaining end is supplied by the germline J gene. The chain carries TRBV20-1 and TRBJ2-3; 9 bases fit TRBD2. Germline CDR1 DFQATT, CDR2 SNEGSKA (reference sequence). The CDR3 is 16 residues long. Incomplete CDR3 DNA: TGCAGTGCTAGAGTTAGTAGCGGGGGTAATCAAGAGACG. Residues: CSARVSSGGNQET. The full CDR3 protein is CSARVSSGGNQETQYF.